Shown below are 10 T cell receptor beta chains from a single sample sequenced in a study of blood T cells in healthy people across ages. A second PCR of roughly 7 to 11 cycles used a sample-barcoded 5' primer and a J-beta primer mix. Via MiXCR, TCRdb re-called the 5' RACE reads, giving one row per CDR3 protein. In the table there are hundreds of thousands of distinct CDR3 sequences, around two thirds of which are singletons. Sequencing used blood. The receptors were gathered from a man aged 30 to 39 in good health.

The chain uses TRBV5-4 and TRBJ2-1; tentative D call: TRBD2 (6 bases). V lost 0 bases to trimming and J lost 2 bases, with 12 bases between them. The CDR3 contains 16 residues. The germline CDR1 and CDR2 sequences are SGHNT and YYREEE (reference sequence). DNA of the CDR3: TGTGCCAGCAGCTTGGAAGCGCGGGGAACCTACAATGAGCAGTTCTTC. Translation: CASSLEARGTYNEQFF.

This sequence joins TRBV29-1 and TRBJ1-6, with 8 bases matching TRBD1. Trimming at V came to 4 bases and at J to 9 bases, leaving 5 bases not matched to a gene. Germline V gene lookup returns CDR1 SQVTM and CDR2 ANQGSEA. This CDR3 comprises 13 residues. The CDR3 loop reads CSVAQGAGSPLHF. The CDR3 nucleotides read TGCAGCGTTGCCCAGGGGGCGGGTTCACCCCTCCACTTT.

This clonotype was seen a single time. The V gene is TRBV29-1, the J gene TRBJ2-1; 9 nucleotides align to TRBD1. The CDR3 is 13 amino acids. Germline-derived CDR1 and CDR2 are SQVTM and ANQGSEA. The V and J ends lost 6 bases and 5 bases, in that order; junction bases with no gene match: 5. The DNA of the CDR3 is TGCAGCGTCCGGACAGGGGTGAACAATGAGCAGTTCTTC. It specifies CSVRTGVNNEQFF.

DNA for the CDR3: TGCAGTGCTCCCCCCCCAGCGGGGGTTGCAGATACGCAGTATTTT. Translation: CSAPPPAGVADTQYF. The V call is TRBV20-1, the J call TRBJ2-3; TRBD2 agrees at 8 bases. CDR1 is DFQATT, CDR2 SNEGSKA, per germline (reference sequence). The CDR3 consists of 15 residues. V lost 5 bases to trimming and J lost 4 bases; unmatched junction nucleotides: 11.

V and J are TRBV20-1 and TRBJ1-2, with D possibly being TRBD1 (6 bases). V dropped 0 bases and J dropped 7 bases, with 15 bases sitting between them. The CDR3 extends over 14 amino acids. Germline loops: CDR1 DFQATT, CDR2 SNEGSKA (reference sequence). The CDR3 loop reads CSARERPGQCGYTF. CDR3 in DNA: TGCAGTGCTAGAGAACGGCCCGGACAGTGTGGCTACACCTTC.

The rearrangement uses TRBV5-1 and TRBJ2-1; 10 bases line up with TRBD2. The CDR3 has 15 residues. Germline trimming cut 0 bases from V and 8 bases from J; bases unmatched to any gene: 5. The V gene's germline CDR1 is SGHRS and CDR2 YFSETQ. The DNA for the CDR3 is TGCGCCAGCAGCTTGGAGCGGGGGGGCCCGGATGAGCAGTTCTTC. Translation gives CASSLERGGPDEQFF. The variable domain in full, with the rest retrieved from reference TRBV5-1 and TRBJ2-1, is KAGVTQTPRYLIKTRGQQVTLSCSPISGHRSVSWYQQTPGQGLQFLFEYFSETQRNKGNFPGRFSGRQFSNSRSEMNVSTLELGDSALYLCASSLERGGPDEQFFGPGTRLTVL.

CDR3: CASSQGQFYGYTF. The CDR3 DNA is TGTGCCAGCAGCCAAGGGCAGTTCTATGGCTACACCTTC. The chain links TRBV14 to TRBJ1-2; D uncertain. Per germline, CDR1 SGHDN and CDR2 FVKESK. This CDR3 has 13 residues. V shed 1 base and J shed 4 bases, with 7 bases lying between them.

CDR3 loop: CASSPDRGQFNYGYTF. CDR3 coding DNA: TGTGCCAGCAGCCCGGACAGGGGGCAATTTAACTATGGCTACACCTTC. The chain carries TRBV28 and TRBJ1-2; 11 nucleotides align to TRBD1. Germline loops: CDR1 MDHEN, CDR2 SYDVKM. The CDR3 loop spans 16 amino acids. Losses at the gene ends were 6 bases for V and 1 base for J; bases not matched to a gene: 7.

This clonotype was seen just once. This chain uses TRBV12-5 with TRBJ2-4; D is possibly TRBD1 (5 bases). The J call may be wrong; the DNA end is better matched by TRBJ2-7. The CDR3 covers 14 residues. Germline assignment: CDR1 LGHNT and CDR2 FRNRAP. The CDR3 bases are TGTGCTAGTGGTTCAAGGGGAATTGGGTACGAGCAGTACTTC. Residues: CASGSRGIGYEQYF.

Points on this clonotype: Sequence at one end of the junction differs from germline and may be a read error. V usage is TRBV6-5 and J usage is TRBJ2-3; maybe TRBD1 (5 bases). The CDR3 spans 14 residues. CDR1 and CDR2 from the germline V gene are MNHEY and SVGAGI. CDR3 nucleotides: TGTGCTAGCAGTTACTCTGCAGGGACAGATACGCAGTATTTT. Its translation is CASSYSAGTDTQYF.